This note documents a single T cell receptor (beta chain) sequence. Its specific antigen is unknown. Base quality data are lacking; no much larger clone is found one base away. The entry originates in a study of cytomegalovirus exposure and HLA in healthy donors listed by TCRdb under 2017. Describing the broader study: According to an earlier analysis of a few hundred of the donors, about 179 million T cells yielded 90 million to 140 million unique TCR beta sequences and roughly 280 Gb of sequence data. The study used immunosequencing to profile the T cell repertoires of several hundred subjects and linked those repertoires to cytomegalovirus serostatus. All discovery cohort repertoires had been generated on a single sequencing platform. An earlier analysis of approximately 630 of the donors applied high-throughput TCR beta sequencing to assess whether each TCR beta V gene segment acted as functional or pseudogenic. A later analysis re-examined previously published TCR beta repertoires from about 700 donors and added high-resolution HLA genotyping to investigate patterns of TCR occurrence. Besides the first cohort of about 730 subjects, a separate validation cohort made up of some 110 different subjects was used. Donor age, sex, ethnicity and CMV serostatus were collected together with the repertoire data. Both class I and class II loci were covered by HLA typing, at four-digit resolution. To predict cytomegalovirus infection status, the study brought together high-throughput TCR immunosequencing, statistical association of individual TCRs with disease status, and machine learning. Four to six DR-DQ haplotypes were handled as single units for association and clustering, since linkage in the cohort was strong. Rather than using new phenotypic data, the later analysis identified candidate immune exposures from TCR beta sequences and from how often those sequences occurred across donors. Roughly 320 gigabases of sequencing data and around 85 million unique TCR sequences made up an early release that covered around 640 HLA-typed donors. Typing coverage varied by locus: roughly 620-640 donors for A, B, C, DRB1 and DQB1; approximately 520 for DQA1; more than 600 for DPA1; approximately 490 for DPB1. Among the approximately 430 genotyped donors, 81% belonged to the genetic ancestry cluster associated with self-reported Caucasian donors. On average, roughly 200,000 unique TCR beta nucleotide sequences were sequenced per donor among 398 genotyped donors of the cohort, with 15% to 20% of those sequences being non-productive. The study was designed to test whether signatures of past pathogen exposure could be identified by cataloging public T cell receptors. A later genetic analysis used genome-wide SNP genotypes for about 55% of the 666 donors, treating that subset as a discovery cohort.

Its CDR3 holds 12 amino acids, cysteine through phenylalanine. Only the CDR3 DNA stays, 36 bases, in frame from base 1. A distance of 9 bases separates the germline ends of V and J, which lose 4 bases and 3 bases respectively. From a lookup of the germline V gene, CDR1 and CDR2 are SQVTM and ANQGSEA. Study-wide findings and limitations: The 87-base-pair reads could not distinguish some IMGT-functional V segments, including TRBV6-2 and TRBV6-3, so those segments were excluded. In vitro tests confirmed that a few of the cytomegalovirus-associated TCR beta chains recognize cytomegalovirus antigens. A later analysis found that most CMV-associated TCR beta chains appeared HLA-restricted, with HLA associations seemingly driven largely by CMV exposure. Strong co-occurrence of HLA alleles, especially DR and DQ, made assigning TCR associations to individual alleles difficult. A later analysis reported that several top co-occurrence clusters appeared linked to parvovirus B19, influenza, CMV and Epstein-Barr virus. A cluster of highly shared sequence variants was judged likely to represent a technical artifact of the sequencing pipeline. Across donors, most TCR sequences were observed very rarely, whereas some public TCRs were present in many individuals. A further reported finding was that TCR beta sequences accurately predicted the HLA-A and HLA-B alleles for most subjects in the first cohort. Specific HLA alleles were associated with 15,000 to 20,000 TCR beta sequences at a false discovery rate of 0.05 in a later analysis. In this cohort, only TCR beta chains were sequenced, and detectable features were limited by the absence of alpha or paired-chain data. The study listed 150 to 200 TCR beta chains as associated with cytomegalovirus. The only immune exposure information available for the cohort was CMV serostatus. Roughly uniform sequencing depth across donors was assumed in presence/absence analyses, although this assumption may not hold. Cytomegalovirus status was reported to be diagnosed by the classifier with high specificity and sensitivity in both the original and validation cohorts. V-gene and J-gene trimming of TCR beta chains was associated with a missense DCLRE1C variant in a later genetic analysis, and the association was replicated in an independent cohort. In a later analysis, HLA-associated TCR beta chains were found to be more clonally expanded and to have lower generation probabilities than equally common non-associated chains. Over 15 rarely observed V segments, including chromosome 9 orphons, were excluded from the earlier analysis of some 590 of the donors because counts were too low. Compared with the approximately 670-donor mean, donors in an Asian-associated ancestry cluster had fewer N-insertions in productive TCRs, according to a later genetic analysis. HLA typing was unavailable for some donors at each locus, so association tests used only the typed subset. In an earlier analysis of some 500 of the donors, most TCR beta V segments appeared in productive rearrangements about 87% or about 30% of the time, broadly matching IMGT annotations. The authors suggested that the approach could potentially be extended to other disease states and immunological phenotypes. Correlated functional status among segregating V segments might be attributable to linkage disequilibrium, but an unknown experimental factor could not be ruled out. A later analysis found that TCR association rates varied across HLA loci, with DRB1 alleles showing the most associated TCRs and HLA-C alleles the fewest.

The library was prepared using the immunoSEQ multiplex PCR assay. For the multiplex PCR, a mixture combining 60 forward primers for TCR Vbeta segments and 13 reverse primers for TCR Jbeta segments was used. A multiplex PCR assay on genomic DNA amplified the CDR3 region of rearranged TCR beta genes. The Illumina HiSeq System was used to sequence the amplified TCR beta libraries as 87-base-pair reads. Per the source publication's procedure: In a later analysis, some 80 million unique TCR beta chains were counted across the 500 to 850 repertoires, and approximately 11 million of these chains were shared by at least two donors. Raw reads were error-corrected and collapsed into unique sequences by a nearest-neighbor algorithm in which closely related sequences were merged to remove PCR and sequencing errors. CDR3 sequences were aligned to IMGT reference sequences to assign V, D and J gene segments. Each retained sequence needed at least a six-nucleotide match to both a V gene segment and a J gene segment. Rearrangements were classified as productive when the CDR3 lacked stop codons and remained in frame with V and J, and all other rearrangements were classified as non-productive. Following IMGT convention, CDR3 was defined as the stretch from the second conserved V-encoded cysteine up to the conserved J-encoded phenylalanine. The earlier analysis of 500 to 650 of the donors excluded any sequence lacking an unambiguous match to a single V gene segment. An earlier analysis of 587 of the donors called V segments functional above 56.7% productive rearrangements and segregating when the between-donor standard deviation exceeded 5%. A statistical classification framework was built to diagnose cytomegalovirus status from the catalog of TCR beta chain sequences. V and J gene assignment, in a later analysis, came from comparing TCR nucleotide sequences with IMGT/GENE-DB human TR gene sequences. The TCRdist pipeline was used in a later analysis to assign CDR3 sequences and most-parsimonious VDJ recombination scenarios. In a later analysis, each TCR beta chain was defined by its CDR3 amino acid sequence together with its V-gene family, and reads without a unique V-gene family were excluded. A later analysis removed 500 to 600 highly shared, low-generation-probability nucleotide sequences to deal with suspected cross-contamination and a sequencing artifact. For each public chain, a later analysis derived a clonal expansion index from normalized ranks of inferred template counts within each repertoire. A later analysis computed generation probabilities with a VDJ recombination model fitted to out-of-frame rearrangements, and checked the results against IGoR. Hypergeometric tests were used in a later analysis to score TCR-TCR, TCR-HLA and TCR-CMV co-occurrence, with a repertoire-size bias correction applied to the TCR pairs. To estimate false discovery rates, a later analysis permuted the HLA or CMV assignments 20 times. In a later analysis, co-occurring TCRs were grouped using DBSCAN, with TCRdist sequence similarity added in when clustering inside HLA-allele-positive subsets. For co-occurrence clustering, repertoires with fewer than 30,000 or more than 120,000 public chains were excluded, along with five repertoires with anomalous nucleotide sharing. Entries here come from immuneACCESS through TCRdb and include only in-frame sequences with V and J called. Some clones fail to appear in such tables; in the studies checked, an unresolved V gene covers under half of the shortfall, and the cause of the remainder is unknown. Clone size and V and J calls were adopted from that table, with D and trimming inferred from the DNA. This sample gives about 300,000 clones in total; roughly 89% of them show up just once. The ten largest clones add up to around 4.2% of the sample.

The cohort comprised some 700 healthy bone marrow donors. All cohort members were sampled while nominally healthy, although unrecorded immune exposures were likely present. The donor tested CMV seropositive, placing the donor among the approximately 310 seropositive members of the cohort. Every donor gave a peripheral blood sample, and the peripheral blood mononuclear cells from that sample were used for TCR beta sequencing. The Qiagen DNeasy Blood Extraction Kit was used to extract genomic DNA from the blood cell samples. This receptor chain uses TRBV29-1 and TRBJ2-5, with TRBD1 perhaps the D gene, on 5 matching bases. The receptor was derived from a man aged 35 to 55 in good health and CMV-seropositive. Sequences were obtained from PBMCs. In nucleotide form, the sequence is TGCAGCGTTGGACAGCTTAAAGAGACCCAGTACTTC. It translates to CSVGQLKETQYF.